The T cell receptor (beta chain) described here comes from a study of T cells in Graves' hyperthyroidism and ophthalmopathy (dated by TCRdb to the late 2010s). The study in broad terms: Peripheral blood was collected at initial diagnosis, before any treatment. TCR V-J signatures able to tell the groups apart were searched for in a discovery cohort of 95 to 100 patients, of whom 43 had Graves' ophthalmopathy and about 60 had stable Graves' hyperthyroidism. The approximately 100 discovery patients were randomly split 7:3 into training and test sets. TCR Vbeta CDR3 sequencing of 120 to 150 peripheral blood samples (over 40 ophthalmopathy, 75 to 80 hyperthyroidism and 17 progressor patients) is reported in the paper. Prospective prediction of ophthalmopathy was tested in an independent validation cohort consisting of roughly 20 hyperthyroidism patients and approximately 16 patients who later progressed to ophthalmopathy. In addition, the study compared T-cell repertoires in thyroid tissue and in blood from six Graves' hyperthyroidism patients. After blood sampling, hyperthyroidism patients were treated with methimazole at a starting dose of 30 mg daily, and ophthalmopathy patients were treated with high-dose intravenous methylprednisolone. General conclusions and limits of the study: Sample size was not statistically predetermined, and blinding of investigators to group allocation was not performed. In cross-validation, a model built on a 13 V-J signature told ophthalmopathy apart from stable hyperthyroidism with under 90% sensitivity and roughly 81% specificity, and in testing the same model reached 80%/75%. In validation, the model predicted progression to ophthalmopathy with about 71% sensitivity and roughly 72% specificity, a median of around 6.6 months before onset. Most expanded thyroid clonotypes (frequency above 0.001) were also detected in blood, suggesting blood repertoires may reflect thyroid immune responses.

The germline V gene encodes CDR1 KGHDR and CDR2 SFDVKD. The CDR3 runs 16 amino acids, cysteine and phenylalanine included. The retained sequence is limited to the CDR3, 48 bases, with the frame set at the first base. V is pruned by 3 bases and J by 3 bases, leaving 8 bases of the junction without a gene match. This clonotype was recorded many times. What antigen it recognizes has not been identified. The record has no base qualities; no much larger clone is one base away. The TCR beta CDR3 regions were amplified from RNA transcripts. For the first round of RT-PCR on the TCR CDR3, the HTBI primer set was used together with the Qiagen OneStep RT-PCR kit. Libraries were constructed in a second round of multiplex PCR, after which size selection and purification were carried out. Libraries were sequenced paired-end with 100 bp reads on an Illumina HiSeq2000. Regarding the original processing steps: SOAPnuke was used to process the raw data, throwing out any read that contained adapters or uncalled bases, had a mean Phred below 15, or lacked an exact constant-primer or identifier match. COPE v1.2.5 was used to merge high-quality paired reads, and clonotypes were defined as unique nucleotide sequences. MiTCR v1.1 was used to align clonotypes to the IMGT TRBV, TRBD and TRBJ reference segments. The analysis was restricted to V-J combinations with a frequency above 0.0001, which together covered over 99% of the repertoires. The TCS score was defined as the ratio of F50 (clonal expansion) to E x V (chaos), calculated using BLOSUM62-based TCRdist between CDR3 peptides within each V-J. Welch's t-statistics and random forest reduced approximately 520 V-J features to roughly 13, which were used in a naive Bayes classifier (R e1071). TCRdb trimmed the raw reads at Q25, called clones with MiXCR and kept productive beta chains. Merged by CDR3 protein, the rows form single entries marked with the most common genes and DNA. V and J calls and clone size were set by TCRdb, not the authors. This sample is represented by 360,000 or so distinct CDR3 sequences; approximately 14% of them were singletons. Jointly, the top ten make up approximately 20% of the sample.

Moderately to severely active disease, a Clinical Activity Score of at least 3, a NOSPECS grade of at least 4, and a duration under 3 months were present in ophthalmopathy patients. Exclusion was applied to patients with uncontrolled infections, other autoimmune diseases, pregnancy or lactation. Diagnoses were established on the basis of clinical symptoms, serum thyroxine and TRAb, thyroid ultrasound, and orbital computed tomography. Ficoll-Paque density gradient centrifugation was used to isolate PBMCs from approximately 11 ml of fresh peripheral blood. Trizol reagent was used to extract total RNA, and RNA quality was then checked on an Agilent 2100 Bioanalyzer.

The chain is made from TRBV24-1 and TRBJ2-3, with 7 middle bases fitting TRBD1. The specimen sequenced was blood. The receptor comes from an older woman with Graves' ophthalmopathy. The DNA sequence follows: TGTGCCACCAGTGATGCCAGACAGGGTACGACAGATACGCAGTATTTT. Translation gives CATSDARQGTTDTQYF.